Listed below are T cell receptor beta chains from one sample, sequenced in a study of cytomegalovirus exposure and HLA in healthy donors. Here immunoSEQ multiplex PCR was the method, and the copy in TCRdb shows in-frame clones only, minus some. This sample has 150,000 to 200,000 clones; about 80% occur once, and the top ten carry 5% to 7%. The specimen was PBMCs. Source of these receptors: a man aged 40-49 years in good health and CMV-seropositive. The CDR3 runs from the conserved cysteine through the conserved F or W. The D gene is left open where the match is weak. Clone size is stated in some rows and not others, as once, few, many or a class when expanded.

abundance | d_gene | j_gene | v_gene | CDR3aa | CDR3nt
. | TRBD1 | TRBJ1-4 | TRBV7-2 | CASSGTVFNEKLFF | TGTGCCAGCAGCGGGACAGTGTTTAATGAAAAACTGTTTTTT
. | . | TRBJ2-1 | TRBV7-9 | CASSFASPSYNEQFF | TGTGCCAGCAGCTTTGCTAGCCCGTCCTACAATGAGCAGTTCTTC
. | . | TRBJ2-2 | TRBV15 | CATSSPGTSTGELFF | TGTGCCACCAGCAGCCCCGGGACATCCACCGGGGAGCTGTTTTTT
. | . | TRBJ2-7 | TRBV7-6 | CASSLVASDSSYEQYF | TGTGCCAGCAGCTTAGTTGCCAGCGACAGCTCCTACGAGCAGTACTTC
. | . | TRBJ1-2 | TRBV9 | CASSVAVAGTTVYGYTF | TGTGCCAGCAGCGTAGCAGTAGCGGGCACCACCGTCTATGGCTACACCTTC
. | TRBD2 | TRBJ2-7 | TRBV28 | CASSTGTSGRAGYEQYF | TGTGCCAGCAGTACCGGGACTAGCGGGAGGGCGGGTTACGAGCAGTACTTC
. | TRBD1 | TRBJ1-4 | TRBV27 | CASRGQGTTNEKLFF | TGTGCCAGCAGAGGACAGGGAACCACTAATGAAAAACTGTTTTTT
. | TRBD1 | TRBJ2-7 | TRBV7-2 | CASSLRDSYEQYF | TGTGCCAGCAGCTTACGGGACAGCTACGAGCAGTACTTC
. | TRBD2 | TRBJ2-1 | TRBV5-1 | CASSPSGGSYNEQFF | TGCGCCAGCAGCCCTAGCGGGGGTTCCTACAATGAGCAGTTCTTC
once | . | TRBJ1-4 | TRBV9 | CASSKGAAANEKLFF | TGTGCCAGCAGCAAAGGCGCGGCAGCTAATGAAAAACTGTTTTTT
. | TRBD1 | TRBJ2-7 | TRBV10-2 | CASSEPGQGSYEQYF | TGCGCCAGCAGCGAACCGGGACAGGGTTCCTACGAGCAGTACTTC
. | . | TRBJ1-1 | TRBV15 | CATSRDPDTEAFF | TGTGCCACCAGCAGAGATCCGGACACTGAAGCTTTCTTT
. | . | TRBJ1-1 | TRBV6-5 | CASSYSIGRVTEAFF | TGTGCCAGCAGTTACTCGATTGGGAGGGTCACTGAAGCTTTCTTT
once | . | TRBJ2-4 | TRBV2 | CASSEAPFRPENSQYF | TGTGCCAGCAGTGAAGCGCCTTTTAGACCCGAAAACAGTCAGTACTTC
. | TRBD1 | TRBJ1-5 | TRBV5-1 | CASSLQGGLGQPQHF | TGCGCCAGCAGCCTACAGGGGGGCCTTGGGCAGCCCCAGCATTTT
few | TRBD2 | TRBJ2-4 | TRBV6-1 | CASSEVPGLAGQILAKNIQYF | TGTGCCAGCAGTGAAGTCCCGGGACTAGCGGGCCAAATACTAGCCAAAAACATTCAGTACTTC
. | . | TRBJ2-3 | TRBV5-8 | CASSPFQLLLQYF | TGTGCCAGCAGCCCCTTCCAACTTCTACTGCAGTATTTT
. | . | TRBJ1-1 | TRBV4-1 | CASSQDLEAFF | TGCGCCAGCAGCCAAGATCTTGAAGCTTTCTTT
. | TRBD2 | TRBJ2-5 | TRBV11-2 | CASRLAAQETQYF | TGTGCCAGCAGACTAGCGGCACAAGAGACCCAGTACTTC
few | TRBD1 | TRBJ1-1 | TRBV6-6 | CASSYPSQGAPEAFF | TGTGCCAGCAGTTACCCTAGTCAGGGGGCGCCTGAAGCTTTCTTT
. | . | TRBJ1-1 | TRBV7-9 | CASSLDSGNTEAFF | TGTGCCAGCAGCTTAGATTCAGGGAACACTGAAGCTTTCTTT
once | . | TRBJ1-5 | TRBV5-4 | CASSFGGARVQPQHF | TGTGCCAGCAGCTTTGGGGGCGCGAGGGTTCAGCCCCAGCATTTT
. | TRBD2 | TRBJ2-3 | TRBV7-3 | CASSLTPRLAGGRDTQYF | TGTGCCAGCAGCTTAACCCCGAGGCTAGCGGGAGGGAGAGATACGCAGTATTTT
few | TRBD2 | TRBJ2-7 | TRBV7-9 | CASSPGGLAAPYEQYF | TGTGCCAGCAGTCCGGGTGGGCTAGCGGCTCCCTACGAGCAGTACTTC
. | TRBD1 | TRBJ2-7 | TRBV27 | CASSFTGGYYEQYF | TGTGCCAGCAGTTTTACAGGGGGTTACTACGAGCAGTACTTC
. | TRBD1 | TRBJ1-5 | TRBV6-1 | CASSESAGTANQPQHF | TGTGCCAGCAGTGAATCGGCGGGGACAGCTAATCAGCCCCAGCATTTT